These 7 T cell receptor beta chains were sequenced from one sample in a study of cytomegalovirus exposure and HLA in healthy donors. The PCR made use of 60 Vbeta and 13 Jbeta primers. The protocol was immunoSEQ multiplex PCR, while the TCRdb copy is restricted to in-frame clones and leaves out a portion. This sample has under 95,000 clones, with more than 60% found just once. Material: PBMCs. The receptors stem from a man aged 40-49 years in good health and CMV-seronegative.

The rearrangement uses TRBV27 and TRBJ2-1; TRBD1 agrees at 7 bases. From germline, CDR1 is MNHEY and CDR2 SMNVEV (reference sequence). The CDR3 runs 17 residues. Trimming removed 3 bases from V and 0 bases from J; junction bases left unmatched: 8. CDR3 loop: CASSLALQGVSYNEQFF. The CDR3, as DNA: TGTGCCAGCAGTTTGGCCCTTCAGGGGGTCTCCTACAATGAGCAGTTCTTC.

The count of this clone is one. The CDR3 sequence: CASSHPQGPNSGNTIYF. In DNA, the CDR3 is TGTGCCAGCAGCCACCCACAGGGGCCTAACTCTGGAAACACCATATATTTT. The chain has TRBV4-2 and TRBJ1-3; 7 bases map to TRBD1. Germline loops: CDR1 LGHNA, CDR2 YNFKEQ. V lost 3 bases, J lost 0 bases, and 8 bases stayed unmatched. The CDR3 length is 17 residues.

The chain carries TRBV29-1 and TRBJ1-2; D is undetermined. CDR1 and CDR2 (germline): SQVTM, ANQGSEA. With 2 bases removed from V and 6 bases from J, the gap between germline ends came to 7 bases. The CDR3 consists of 11 residues. CDR3 region: CSVEWAHGYTF. CDR3 sequence (DNA): TGCAGCGTTGAATGGGCGCATGGCTACACCTTC.

The rearrangement uses TRBV11-3 and TRBJ1-1; D remains ambiguous. The CDR3 totals 14 residues. Per germline, CDR1 SGHNT and CDR2 YENEEA. The V end lost 5 bases, the J end lost 3 bases, and 13 bases lay between the germline ends. In DNA form, the CDR3 reads TGTGCCAGCAGCCCAACCCCCAGGCACACTGAAGCTTTCTTT. Its protein product is CASSPTPRHTEAFF.

CDR3 coding DNA: TGTGCCAGCAGCTTTTCAGCCTACGAGCAGTACTTC. This gives the protein CASSFSAYEQYF. The chain employs TRBV7-2 and TRBJ2-7, with no clear D. Trimming removed 3 bases from V and 2 bases from J, with 5 bases in between. This CDR3 contains 12 residues. Germline CDR1 reads SGHTA; CDR2 reads FQGNSA.

The genes are TRBV5-6 and TRBJ2-7; 13 nucleotides line up with TRBD2. The CDR3 covers 15 residues. V was pared by 2 bases and J by 3 bases, with 2 bases of the junction left unmatched. Germline assignment: CDR1 SGHDT and CDR2 YYEEEE. The CDR3 region is CASSLLAGGIYEQYF. The CDR3 coding sequence is TGTGCCAGCAGCTTACTAGCGGGAGGGATCTACGAGCAGTACTTC.

CDR3 protein: CASSKLGGRYNEQFF. CDR3 bases: TGTGCCAGTAGTAAATTAGGGGGACGTTACAATGAGCAGTTCTTC. The V gene is TRBV19, the J gene TRBJ2-1; the D gene is possibly TRBD1 (6 bases). The germline gives CDR1 LNHDA, CDR2 SQIVND (reference sequence). The CDR3 consists of 15 residues. Trimming removed 4 bases from V and 4 bases from J, with 14 bases in between.